The present TCR beta chain was sequenced within a study of CD8+CD57+ T cells in acquired aplastic anemia. General observations from the study: The number of CD8+ CDR3 sequences shared by patients and controls was under 35.

In its sample, this clonotype was seen a few times. The antigen remains unidentified. Genomic DNA acted as the template from which TCR beta VDJ combination and CDR3 sequence profiling were carried out. From the reads, TCRdb called clonotypes with MiXCR, one entry per CDR3 protein. The data show 110,000 or so distinct CDR3 sequences, over 55% seen once. Before being chosen for sequencing, patients had shown CD8+CD57+ cell expansion by flow cytometry. The TCR was taken from a human donor with aplastic anemia. The sequenced sample consisted of sorted CD4+, CD8+, or CD8+CD57+ T cells (not recorded which) from PBMCs.

DNA for the CDR3: TGTGCCAGCAGCTTAGACCTGTCCACCTACGAGCAGTACTTC. It yields the protein CASSLDLSTYEQYF. The V gene is TRBV7-8, the J gene TRBJ2-7, with unresolved D. V was clipped by 1 base and J by 2 bases, with 9 bases between them. The germline V gene has CDR1 SGHVS and CDR2 FQNEAQ. This CDR3 spans 14 amino acids.